The source of this T cell receptor (beta chain) is a study of T cell clonality in common variable immunodeficiency. Clones were sequenced by immunoSEQ multiplex PCR, and TCRdb holds only the in-frame ones, with some missing. This repertoire holds about 52,000 clones, and none appear only once. In its sample, this clone was seen many times. This clonotype originated in a person between 18 and 75 years old in good health. Sequenced: peripheral blood mononuclear cells.

The CDR3 loop is CSVAETGSDSPLHF. Incomplete CDR3 DNA: TGCAGCGTTGCGGAGACAGGGTCGGATTCACCC. This sequence joins TRBV29-1 and TRBJ1-6, with 7 bases lining up with TRBD1. From the germline J gene comes the end of the CDR3, since the read stops 3 residues before it. Germline loops: CDR1 SQVTM, CDR2 ANQGSEA. Trimming cost V 4 bases and J 8 bases; bases outside gene matches: 8. CDR3 size: 14 residues.